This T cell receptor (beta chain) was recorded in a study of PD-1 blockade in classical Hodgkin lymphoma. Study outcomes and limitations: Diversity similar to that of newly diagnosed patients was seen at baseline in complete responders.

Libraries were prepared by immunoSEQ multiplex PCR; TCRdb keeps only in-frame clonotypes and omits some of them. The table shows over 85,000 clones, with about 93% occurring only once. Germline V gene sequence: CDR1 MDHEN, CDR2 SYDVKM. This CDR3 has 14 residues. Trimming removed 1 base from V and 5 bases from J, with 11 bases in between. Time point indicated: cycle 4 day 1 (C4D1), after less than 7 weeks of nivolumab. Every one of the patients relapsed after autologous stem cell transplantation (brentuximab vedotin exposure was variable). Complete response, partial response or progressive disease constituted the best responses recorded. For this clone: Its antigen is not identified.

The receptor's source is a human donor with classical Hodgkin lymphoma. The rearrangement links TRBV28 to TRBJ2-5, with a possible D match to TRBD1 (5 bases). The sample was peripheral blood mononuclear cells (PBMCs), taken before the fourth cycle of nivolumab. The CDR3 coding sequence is TGTGCCAGCAGTTTATATGCAGGGCTGGAGACCCAGTACTTC. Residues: CASSLYAGLETQYF.